The rows below give T cell receptor beta chains drawn from one sample of a study of blood T cells in healthy people across ages. One entry per CDR3 protein, called by TCRdb with MiXCR from the 5' RACE reads. Of around 1.5 million distinct CDR3 sequences in the sample, roughly 32% are singletons; the top ten hold 11%. Sequencing was performed on blood. The receptors come from a woman under 40 in good health. The CDR3 runs from the conserved cysteine through the conserved F or W. The order of the fields is D gene, clone size, J gene, CDR3 length, V gene, CDR3 DNA, CDR3 protein. D genes are given only for firm matches. A row's size may be missing; if present it is once, few, many or a size class.

d_gene: NA; abundance: NA; j_gene: TRBJ1-2; len: 13; v_gene: TRBV10-3; CDR3nt: TGTGCCACCACACAGGGATCGGACTATGGCTACACCTTC; CDR3aa: CATTQGSDYGYTF
d_gene: NA; abundance: NA; j_gene: TRBJ2-5; len: 14; v_gene: TRBV6-1; CDR3nt: TGTGCCAGCAGTGAATTGGGGGGCCAAGAGACCCAGTACTTC; CDR3aa: CASSELGGQETQYF
d_gene: NA; abundance: NA; j_gene: TRBJ1-4; len: 16; v_gene: TRBV3-1; CDR3nt: TGTGCCAGCAGCCTCCCTCGGCTGGCGGGGAATGAAAAACTGTTTTTT; CDR3aa: CASSLPRLAGNEKLFF
d_gene: NA; abundance: NA; j_gene: TRBJ1-5; len: 14; v_gene: TRBV5-1; CDR3nt: TGCGCCAGCAGCCAAGACAGCCCCAATCAGCCCCAGCATTTT; CDR3aa: CASSQDSPNQPQHF
d_gene: NA; abundance: NA; j_gene: TRBJ2-1; len: 15; v_gene: TRBV5-4; CDR3nt: TGTGCCAGCAGATTTCCGGGACTTTCCTACAATGAGCAGTTCTTC; CDR3aa: CASRFPGLSYNEQFF
d_gene: TRBD2; abundance: few; j_gene: TRBJ2-7; len: 14; v_gene: TRBV5-4; CDR3nt: TGTGCCAGCAGCTCGCTAGCGGGAGAAGGCGAGCAGTACTTC; CDR3aa: CASSSLAGEGEQYF
d_gene: TRBD2; abundance: NA; j_gene: TRBJ2-3; len: 15; v_gene: TRBV4-2; CDR3nt: TGTGCCAGCAGCCAAGGGGGGGGGTACACAGATACGCAGTATTTT; CDR3aa: CASSQGGGYTDTQYF
d_gene: NA; abundance: few; j_gene: TRBJ1-2; len: 14; v_gene: TRBV4-1; CDR3nt: TGCGCCAGCAGCCAAGTGTCAGGGCCGGAGGGCTACACCTTC; CDR3aa: CASSQVSGPEGYTF
d_gene: NA; abundance: once; j_gene: TRBJ1-2; len: 13; v_gene: TRBV30; CDR3nt: TGTGCCTGGAGCCTACAGATCCCCTATGGCTACACCTTC; CDR3aa: CAWSLQIPYGYTF
d_gene: NA; abundance: NA; j_gene: TRBJ1-2; len: 14; v_gene: TRBV4-1; CDR3nt: TGCGCCAGCAGCCAAGTTGAAGGGGTGGGAGGCCACACCTTC; CDR3aa: CASSQVEGVGGHTF
d_gene: NA; abundance: few; j_gene: TRBJ2-7; len: 15; v_gene: TRBV27; CDR3nt: TGTGCCAGCAGTTTATCGGTCAACAGGGTGATCGAGCAGTACTTC; CDR3aa: CASSLSVNRVIEQYF
d_gene: TRBD1; abundance: NA; j_gene: TRBJ1-2; len: 15; v_gene: TRBV5-1; CDR3nt: TGCGCCAGCAGCGTGAATAGACAGGGTAACTATGGCTACACCTTC; CDR3aa: CASSVNRQGNYGYTF
d_gene: NA; abundance: NA; j_gene: TRBJ2-7; len: 12; v_gene: TRBV5-1; CDR3nt: TGCGCCAGCAAGGACAGCAACTACGAGCAGTACTTC; CDR3aa: CASKDSNYEQYF
d_gene: TRBD1; abundance: many; j_gene: TRBJ1-2; len: 14; v_gene: TRBV6-4; CDR3nt: TGTGCCAGCAGTGTACCAGCCGGGACAGATGGCTACACCTTC; CDR3aa: CASSVPAGTDGYTF
d_gene: NA; abundance: NA; j_gene: TRBJ2-5; len: 15; v_gene: TRBV11-3; CDR3nt: TGTGCCAGCAGTCGAGGCGCGGACGATGGGGAGACCCAGTACTTC; CDR3aa: CASSRGADDGETQYF
d_gene: NA; abundance: NA; j_gene: TRBJ2-7; len: 15; v_gene: TRBV7-2; CDR3nt: TGTGCCAGCAGCTTGCGCAGGGGGGGTGTATACGAGCAGTACTTC; CDR3aa: CASSLRRGGVYEQYF
d_gene: NA; abundance: few; j_gene: TRBJ1-1; len: 14; v_gene: TRBV7-2; CDR3nt: TGTGCCAGCAGCTTCCTAACAAGGAACACTGAAGCTTTCTTT; CDR3aa: CASSFLTRNTEAFF
d_gene: NA; abundance: few; j_gene: TRBJ1-2; len: 12; v_gene: TRBV6-5; CDR3nt: TGTGCCAGCAGTCCGGGGGTCCGCGGCTACACCTTC; CDR3aa: CASSPGVRGYTF
d_gene: NA; abundance: few; j_gene: TRBJ2-7; len: 14; v_gene: TRBV3-1; CDR3nt: TGTGCCAGCAGCCCTGGCTCAGCACTTTACGAGCAGTACTTC; CDR3aa: CASSPGSALYEQYF
d_gene: NA; abundance: NA; j_gene: TRBJ2-7; len: 14; v_gene: TRBV9; CDR3nt: TGTGCCAGCAGCGTGGGGACCCCGGACCACGAGCAGTACTTC; CDR3aa: CASSVGTPDHEQYF
d_gene: NA; abundance: few; j_gene: TRBJ1-4; len: 15; v_gene: TRBV20-1; CDR3nt: TGCAGTGCTAGTTCAATCGACCTACATAAGGAAAAACTGTTTTTT; CDR3aa: CSASSIDLHKEKLFF
d_gene: NA; abundance: NA; j_gene: TRBJ2-6; len: 14; v_gene: TRBV20-1; CDR3nt: TGCAGTGCTAGTTTGGGTACCGGGGCCAACGTCCGGACTTTC; CDR3aa: CSASLGTGANVRTF
d_gene: NA; abundance: NA; j_gene: TRBJ2-7; len: 15; v_gene: TRBV4-1; CDR3nt: TGCGCCAGCAGCCTTCGGACAGAAAGAAGTGACGAGCAGTACTTC; CDR3aa: CASSLRTERSDEQYF
d_gene: NA; abundance: NA; j_gene: TRBJ2-1; len: 16; v_gene: TRBV7-3; CDR3nt: TGTGCCAGCAGCCACGCCGGGGAAAGCCCCTACAATGAGCAGTTCTTC; CDR3aa: CASSHAGESPYNEQFF
d_gene: NA; abundance: NA; j_gene: TRBJ2-5; len: 21; v_gene: TRBV21-1; CDR3nt: TGTGCCAGCAGCAACCATGGGACTAGCGGGGGGGGAAGGGAGGACCAAGAGACCCAGTACTTC; CDR3aa: CASSNHGTSGGGREDQETQYF
d_gene: NA; abundance: NA; j_gene: TRBJ2-7; len: 13; v_gene: TRBV2; CDR3nt: TGTGCCAGCAGTGGAAGAGTTTCCTACGAGCAGTACTTC; CDR3aa: CASSGRVSYEQYF
d_gene: TRBD1; abundance: NA; j_gene: TRBJ2-3; len: 16; v_gene: TRBV12-3/TRBV12-4; CDR3nt: TGTGCCAGCAATTTTGGGACAGGGAGAGACACAGATACGCAGTATTTT; CDR3aa: CASNFGTGRDTDTQYF
d_gene: NA; abundance: NA; j_gene: TRBJ2-5; len: 13; v_gene: TRBV7-2; CDR3nt: TGTGCCAGCAGCTTCAGGGGCTGGGAGACCCAGTACTTC; CDR3aa: CASSFRGWETQYF
d_gene: NA; abundance: NA; j_gene: TRBJ2-7; len: 13; v_gene: TRBV19; CDR3nt: TGTGCCAGTAGTATCGGCAGCTCCTACGAGCAGTACTTC; CDR3aa: CASSIGSSYEQYF
d_gene: NA; abundance: NA; j_gene: TRBJ2-3; len: 17; v_gene: TRBV6-1; CDR3nt: TGTGCCAGCAGTGAAGCGCTAGGGAGGAGCGGCACAGATACGCAGTATTTT; CDR3aa: CASSEALGRSGTDTQYF
d_gene: NA; abundance: few; j_gene: TRBJ1-3; len: 15; v_gene: TRBV9; CDR3nt: TGTGCCAGCAGCGCTGGCGGTGGTGCTGGAAACACCATATATTTT; CDR3aa: CASSAGGGAGNTIYF
d_gene: TRBD1; abundance: few; j_gene: TRBJ1-1; len: 16; v_gene: TRBV7-3; CDR3nt: TGTGCCAGCAGCTTTTGGGACAGGAGTTCGGGCACTGAAGCTTTCTTT; CDR3aa: CASSFWDRSSGTEAFF
d_gene: NA; abundance: few; j_gene: TRBJ2-7; len: 15; v_gene: TRBV7-9; CDR3nt: TGTGCCAGCAGCTTAGTGGTCGGGGCCACCTACGAGCAGTACTTC; CDR3aa: CASSLVVGATYEQYF
d_gene: TRBD2; abundance: few; j_gene: TRBJ2-1; len: 14; v_gene: TRBV30; CDR3nt: TGTGCCTGGCTTAGACTAGCATATTACAATGAGCAGTTCTTC; CDR3aa: CAWLRLAYYNEQFF
d_gene: NA; abundance: few; j_gene: TRBJ2-1; len: 18; v_gene: TRBV27; CDR3nt: TGTGCCAGCAGTTTATCGAGGAGGACGGACCGAGGTGGAAATGAGCAGTTCTTC; CDR3aa: CASSLSRRTDRGGNEQFF
d_gene: NA; abundance: NA; j_gene: TRBJ2-5; len: 13; v_gene: TRBV20-1; CDR3nt: TGCAGTGCGCCCCGAGTCTCGGAAGAGACCCAGTACTTC; CDR3aa: CSAPRVSEETQYF
d_gene: NA; abundance: NA; j_gene: TRBJ2-7; len: 14; v_gene: TRBV28; CDR3nt: TGTGCCAGCAGGGCCGGGCAGGCCCCCTACGAGCAGTACTTC; CDR3aa: CASRAGQAPYEQYF
d_gene: NA; abundance: NA; j_gene: TRBJ1-3; len: 14; v_gene: TRBV10-3; CDR3nt: TGTACCATCACGCCGACGGGGATCGGAAACACCATATATTTT; CDR3aa: CTITPTGIGNTIYF
d_gene: TRBD2; abundance: NA; j_gene: TRBJ2-1; len: 15; v_gene: TRBV5-1; CDR3nt: TGCGCCAGCAGCTTCCGGGACTACTCCTACAATGAGCAGTTCTTC; CDR3aa: CASSFRDYSYNEQFF